This entry is about one T cell receptor (beta chain). Its cognate antigen is unknown. These data originate in a study of cytomegalovirus exposure and HLA in healthy donors. General study points: Altogether, 150 to 200 TCR beta chains were recorded as cytomegalovirus-associated. Another analysis was done later, and it associated 16,951 TCR beta sequences with HLA alleles at 0.05 false discovery rate.

Primers: 60 Vbeta forward and 13 Jbeta reverse. Generated by immunoSEQ multiplex PCR, the TCRdb table keeps only in-frame clones and is missing some. The sample holds hundreds of thousands of clones, about 87% seen once. Trimming removed 3 bases from V and 1 base from J, with 9 bases in between. Germline V CDR1 and CDR2: GTSNPN, SVGIG (reference sequence). The CDR3 sequence is 13 residues long. Specimen: PBMCs. The chain has TRBV30 and TRBJ1-1; unclear D gene. The source of this sequence is a woman aged 18-29 years in good health and CMV-seronegative. CDR3 sequence: CAWRQQANTEAFF. The CDR3, as DNA: TGTGCCTGGAGACAGCAAGCGAACACTGAAGCTTTCTTT.